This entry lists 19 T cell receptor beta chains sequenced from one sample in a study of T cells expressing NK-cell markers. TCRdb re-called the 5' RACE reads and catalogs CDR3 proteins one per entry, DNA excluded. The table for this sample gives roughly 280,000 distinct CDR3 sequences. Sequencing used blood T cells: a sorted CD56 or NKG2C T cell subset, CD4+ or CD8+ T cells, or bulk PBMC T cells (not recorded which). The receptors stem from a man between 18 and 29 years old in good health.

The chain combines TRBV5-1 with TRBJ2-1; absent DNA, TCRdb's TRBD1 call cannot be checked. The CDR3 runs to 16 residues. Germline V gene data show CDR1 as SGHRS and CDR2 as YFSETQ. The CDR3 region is CASSLEPGLGYNEQFF.

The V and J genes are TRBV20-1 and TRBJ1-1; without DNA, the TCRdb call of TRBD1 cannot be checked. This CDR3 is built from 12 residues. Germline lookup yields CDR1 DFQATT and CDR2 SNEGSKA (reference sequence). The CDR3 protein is CSAREGGTEAFF.

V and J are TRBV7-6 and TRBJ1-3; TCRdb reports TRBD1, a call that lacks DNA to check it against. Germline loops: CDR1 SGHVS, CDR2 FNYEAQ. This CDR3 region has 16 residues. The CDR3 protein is CASSPDRIGDGNTIYF.

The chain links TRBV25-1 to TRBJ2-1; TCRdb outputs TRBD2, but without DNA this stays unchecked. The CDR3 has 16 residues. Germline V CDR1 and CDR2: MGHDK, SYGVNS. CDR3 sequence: CASSVSGSRAYNEQFF.

Here the CDR3 reads CASIRASTDTQYF. The genes are TRBV12-3 or TRBV12-4 and TRBJ2-3. This CDR3 is built from 13 residues.

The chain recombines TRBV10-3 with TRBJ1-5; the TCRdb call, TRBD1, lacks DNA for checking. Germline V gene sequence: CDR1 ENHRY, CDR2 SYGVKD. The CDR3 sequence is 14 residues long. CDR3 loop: CAIRRDGTNQPQHF.

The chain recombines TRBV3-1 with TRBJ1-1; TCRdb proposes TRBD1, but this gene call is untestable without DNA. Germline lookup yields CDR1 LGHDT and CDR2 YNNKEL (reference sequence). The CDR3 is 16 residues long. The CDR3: CASSQGAAVMNTEAFF.

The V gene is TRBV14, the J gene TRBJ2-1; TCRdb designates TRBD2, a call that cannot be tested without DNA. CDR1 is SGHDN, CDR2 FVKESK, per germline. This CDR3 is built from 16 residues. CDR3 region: CASSDPSGLAGGRQFF.

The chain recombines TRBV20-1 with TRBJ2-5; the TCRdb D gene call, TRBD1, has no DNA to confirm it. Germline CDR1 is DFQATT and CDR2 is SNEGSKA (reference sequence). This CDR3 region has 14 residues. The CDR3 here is CSAIQRQGAETQYF.

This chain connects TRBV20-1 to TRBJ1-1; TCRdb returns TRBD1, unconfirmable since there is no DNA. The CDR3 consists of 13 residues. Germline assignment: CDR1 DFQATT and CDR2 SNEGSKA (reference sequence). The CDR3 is CSASAPGRTEAFF.

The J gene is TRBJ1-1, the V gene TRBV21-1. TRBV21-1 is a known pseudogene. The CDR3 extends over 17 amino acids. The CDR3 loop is CASSKRVRKPRFTEAFF.

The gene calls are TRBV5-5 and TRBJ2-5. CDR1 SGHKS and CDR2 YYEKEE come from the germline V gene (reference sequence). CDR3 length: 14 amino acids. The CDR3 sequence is CASSNTHNQETQYF. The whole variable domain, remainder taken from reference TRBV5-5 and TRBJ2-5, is DAGVTQSPTHLIKTRGQQVTLRCSPISGHKSVSWYQQVLGQGPQFIFQYYEKEERGRGNFPDRFSARQFPNYSSELNVNALLLGDSALYLCASSNTHNQETQYFGPGTRLLVL.

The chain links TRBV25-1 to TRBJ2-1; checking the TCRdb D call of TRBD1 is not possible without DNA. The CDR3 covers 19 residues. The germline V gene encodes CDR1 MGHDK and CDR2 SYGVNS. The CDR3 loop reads CASSAHIRAGQGLYNEQFF.

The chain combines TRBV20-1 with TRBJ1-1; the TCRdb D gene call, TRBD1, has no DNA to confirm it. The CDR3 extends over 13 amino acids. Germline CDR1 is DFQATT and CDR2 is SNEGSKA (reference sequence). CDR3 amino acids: CSAHQPGGTEAFF.

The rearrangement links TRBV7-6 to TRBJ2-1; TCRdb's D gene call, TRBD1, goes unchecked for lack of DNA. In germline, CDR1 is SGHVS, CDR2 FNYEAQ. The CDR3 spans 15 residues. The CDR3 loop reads CASSLEVGRADEQFF.

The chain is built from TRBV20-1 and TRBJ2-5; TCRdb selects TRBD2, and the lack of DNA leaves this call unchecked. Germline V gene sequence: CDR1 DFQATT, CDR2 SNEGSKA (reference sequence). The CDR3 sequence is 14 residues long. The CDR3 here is CSAREVAGVQTQYF.

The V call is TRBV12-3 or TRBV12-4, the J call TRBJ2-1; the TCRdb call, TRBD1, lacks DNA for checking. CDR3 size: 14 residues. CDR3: CASSLRDRSIKQFF.

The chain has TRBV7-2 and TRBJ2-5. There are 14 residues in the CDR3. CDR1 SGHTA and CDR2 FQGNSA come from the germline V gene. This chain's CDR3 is CASSFSGPQETQYF.

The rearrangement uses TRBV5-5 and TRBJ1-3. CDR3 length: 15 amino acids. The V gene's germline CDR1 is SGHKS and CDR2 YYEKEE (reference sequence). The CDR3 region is CASSLVAEAGNTIYF.